The sequence of this TCR beta chain was determined in a study of OX40 agonist ivuxolimab in advanced cancers. This clone was detected once. The target antigen is unknown. If patients had autoimmune disease history or systemic immunosuppression, they were excluded. Some clones are missing from TCRdb's copy, which holds only in-frame ones; the method was immunoSEQ multiplex PCR. The data show some 45,000 clones, 75% to 80% seen once. Notes on the study in general: The authors also found low normalized T-cell clonal expansion in some nonresponders.

The specimen was CD4+ or CD8+ T cells sorted from blood, collected in a trial of the OX40 agonist ivuxolimab. The receptor's source is an adult with an advanced solid tumor such as melanoma, head and neck, liver or kidney cancer.

CDR3 in amino acids: CASSEAGQGFNQPQHF. As DNA, the CDR3 is TGTGCCAGCAGTGAAGCAGGACAGGGTTTCAATCAGCCCCAGCATTTT. The chain uses TRBV2 and TRBJ1-5, with 8 bases matching TRBD1. Germline loops: CDR1 SNHLY, CDR2 FYNNEI. The CDR3 length is 16 residues. V was pared by 0 bases and J by 3 bases, with 4 bases of the junction left unmatched.